This section outlines one T cell receptor (beta chain) sequence together with its context. The antigen is unknown. Researchers prepared the TRB cDNA libraries using 5' RACE with UMI labels. TCRdb reprocessed the 5' RACE reads, with one entry per CDR3 protein and no DNA. This sample's table has about 150,000 distinct CDR3 sequences. This CDR3 contains 14 residues. Germline assignment: CDR1 LGHNA and CDR2 YSLEER. The data were taken from a study of CXCR3-negative and CXCR3-positive naive CD8 T cells. Findings and caveats of the study: Because surface CD5 did not distinguish the naive subsets, TCR strength was inferred from TRB CDR3 properties. Naive cells positive for CXCR3 carried more hydrophobic TRB CDR3s than CXCR3-negative ones.

The sample taken for sequencing was naive CXCR3+ CD8+ T cells from blood. Subset indicated: CD45RO-CCR7+CD27+CD95- naive CD8+ T cells expressing CXCR3 (TNR3+). The source of this sequence is a human donor in good health. Some clones in this sample may be carry-over from other donors' samples. V is TRBV4-3 and J is TRBJ2-1. CDR3 sequence: CASSLAVSYNEQFF.